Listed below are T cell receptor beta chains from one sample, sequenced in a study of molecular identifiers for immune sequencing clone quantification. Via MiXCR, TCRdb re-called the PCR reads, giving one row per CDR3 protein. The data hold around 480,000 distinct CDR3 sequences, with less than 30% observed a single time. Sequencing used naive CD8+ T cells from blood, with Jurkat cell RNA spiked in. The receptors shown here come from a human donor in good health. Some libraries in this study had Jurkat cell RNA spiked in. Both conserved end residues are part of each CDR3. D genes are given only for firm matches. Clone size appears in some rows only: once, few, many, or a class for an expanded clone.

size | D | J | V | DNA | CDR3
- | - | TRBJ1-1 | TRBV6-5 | TGTGCCAGCAGTTACCGTTCCAGGGGCCTCATGAACACTGAAGCTTCCTTT | CASSYRSRGLMNTEASF
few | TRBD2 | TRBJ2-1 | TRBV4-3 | TGCGCCAGCAGCCGCGAGCGGGATTCTGTAAATGAGCAGTTCTTC | CASSRERDSVNEQFF
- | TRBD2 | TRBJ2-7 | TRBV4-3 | TGCACCAGCAGCCAAGACCCTAGCGGGATAACCTACGAGCAGTACTTC | CTSSQDPSGITYEQYF
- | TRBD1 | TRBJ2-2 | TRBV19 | TGTGCCAGTGCACCGCGGACAGGCTACACCGGGGAGCTGTTTTTT | CASAPRTGYTGELFF
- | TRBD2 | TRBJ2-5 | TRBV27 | TGTGCCAGCAGTTTATTAACCCCTAGCGGGGGGGCCTCGGAGACCCAGTACTTC | CASSLLTPSGGASETQYF
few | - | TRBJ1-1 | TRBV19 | TGTGCCAGTTCCCCCGGGACCTCCAACACTGAAGCTTTCTTT | CASSPGTSNTEAFF
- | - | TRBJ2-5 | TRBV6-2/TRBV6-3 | TGTGCCAGCAGTTATTCAGTTTACCAAGAGACCCAGTACTTC | CASSYSVYQETQYF
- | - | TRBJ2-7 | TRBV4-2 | TGTGCCAGCAGCCAAGATCGAAGCCGGGCGGAGCTCTCCTACGAGCAGTGCTTC | CASSQDRSRAELSYEQCF
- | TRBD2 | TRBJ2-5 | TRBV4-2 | TGTGCCAGCAGCCAAGATTTGGCTAGCGGAGAAGAGACCCAGTACTTC | CASSQDLASGEETQYF
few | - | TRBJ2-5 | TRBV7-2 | TGTGCCAGCAGATTTCCTGGGCTAGCGGAGACCCAGTACTTC | CASRFPGLAETQYF
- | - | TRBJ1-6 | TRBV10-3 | TGTGCCATCAGTGAGAAGGGTAATTCACCCCTCCACTTT | CAISEKGNSPLHF
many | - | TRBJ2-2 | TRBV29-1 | TGCAGCGTTAGGGAAGGGATCGGCGGGGAGCTGTTTTTT | CSVREGIGGELFF
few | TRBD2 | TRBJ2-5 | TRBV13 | TGTGCCAGCAGCATGGGACTAGCCCGTGGGGATGGGACCCAGTACTTC | CASSMGLARGDGTQYF
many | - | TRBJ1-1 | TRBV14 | TGTGCCAGCAGCCAAGATTCGGCAGGCTTGAACACTGAAGCTTTCTTT | CASSQDSAGLNTEAFF
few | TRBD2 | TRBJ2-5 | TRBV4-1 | TGCGCCAGCAGCCAAGCGGGGGGAGAGACCCAGTACTTC | CASSQAGGETQYF
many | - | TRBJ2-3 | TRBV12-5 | TGTGCTAGTGCCCCCTCCTTGGGGGGTAGCACAGATACGCAGTATTTT | CASAPSLGGSTDTQYF
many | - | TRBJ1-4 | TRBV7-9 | TGTGCCAGCCGGCAGGCTAATGAAAAACTGTTTTTT | CASRQANEKLFF
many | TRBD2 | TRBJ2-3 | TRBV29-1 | TGCACCGTCTCAGCGGGGCTAGGGCCAGATACGCAGTATTTT | CTVSAGLGPDTQYF
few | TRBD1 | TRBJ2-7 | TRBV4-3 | TGCGCCAGCAGTGCCGGGACAGCGTCGACCTACGAGCAGTACTTC | CASSAGTASTYEQYF
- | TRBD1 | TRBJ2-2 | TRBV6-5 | TGTGCCAGCAAGGCCGGGACAGGGATCGGGGAGCTGTTTTTT | CASKAGTGIGELFF
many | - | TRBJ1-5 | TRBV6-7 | TGTGCCAGCAGTCTCTCGGGTACCCAGCCCCAGCATTTT | CASSLSGTQPQHF
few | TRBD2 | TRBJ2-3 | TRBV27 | TGTGCCAGCAGTTTAGGGAGGGCGACAGATACGCAGTATTTT | CASSLGRATDTQYF
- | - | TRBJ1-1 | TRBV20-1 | TGCAGTGCTAGAGATAAGGAGAACACTGAAGCTTTCTTT | CSARDKENTEAFF
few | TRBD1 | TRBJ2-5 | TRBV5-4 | TGTGCCAGCAGTTTTTTACAGGGGGCCGAAGAGACCCAGTACTTC | CASSFLQGAEETQYF
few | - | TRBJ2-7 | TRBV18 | TGTGCCAGCTCACCACGAGAGACAGGGAGGGTCGACGAGCAGTACTTC | CASSPRETGRVDEQYF
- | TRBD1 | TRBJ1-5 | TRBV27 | TGTGCCAGTATACAGGACAGGGGGAAGATTAATCAGCCCCAGCATTTT | CASIQDRGKINQPQHF
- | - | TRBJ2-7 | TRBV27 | TGTGCCAGCAGTACGGGAGAGTCCTACGCGCAGTCCTTC | CASSTGESYAQSF
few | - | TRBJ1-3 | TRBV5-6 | TGTGCCAGCACCTTTAGGGGCCTAACCTCTGGAAACACCATATATTTT | CASTFRGLTSGNTIYF
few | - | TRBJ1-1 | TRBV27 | TGTGCCAGCAGTCCTGTATGGAACACTGAAGCTTTCTTT | CASSPVWNTEAFF
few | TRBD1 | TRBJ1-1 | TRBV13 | TGTGCCGGCAAGGACAGGGTGACTGAAGCTTTCTTT | CAGKDRVTEAFF
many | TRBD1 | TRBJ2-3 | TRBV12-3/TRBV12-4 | TGTGCCAGCAGCATAACAGGGGGCTTCACAGATACGCAGTATTTT | CASSITGGFTDTQYF
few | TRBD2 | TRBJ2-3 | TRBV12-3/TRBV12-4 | TGTGCCAGCAGCTTAAGACTAGCGGGGGGAGATACGCAGTATTTT | CASSLRLAGGDTQYF
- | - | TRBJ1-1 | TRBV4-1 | TGCGCCAGCAGCCACCCCAACAGTCAAATGAGCACTGAAGCTTTCTTT | CASSHPNSQMSTEAFF
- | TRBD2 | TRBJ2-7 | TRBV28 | TGTGCCAGCAGCTGGGGGATTTTGACTAGCGGGCCCTCCTACGAGCAGTACTTC | CASSWGILTSGPSYEQYF
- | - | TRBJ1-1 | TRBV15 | TGTGCCACCAGCAGAGACCGGGTACCTAACACTGAAGCTTTCTTT | CATSRDRVPNTEAFF
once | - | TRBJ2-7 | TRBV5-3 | TGTGCCAGCAGCTTGGCGGGACAGTGCTACGAGCAGTACTTC | CASSLAGQCYEQYF
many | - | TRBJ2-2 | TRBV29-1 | TGCAGCGTTGACAGGATTGACGACACCGGGGAGCTGTTTTTT | CSVDRIDDTGELFF
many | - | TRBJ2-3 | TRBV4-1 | TGCGCCAGCAGCCAAGACTATCAGGATACGCAGTATTTT | CASSQDYQDTQYF
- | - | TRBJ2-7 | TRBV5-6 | TGTGCCAGCAGCTTGGAGGCCCGGGCGGGGTCCTACGAGCAGTACTTC | CASSLEARAGSYEQYF
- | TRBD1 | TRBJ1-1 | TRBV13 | TGTGCCAGCAGCTCGCTCGGACAGGGTGATACTGAAGCTCTCTTT | CASSSLGQGDTEALF
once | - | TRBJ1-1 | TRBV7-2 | TGTGCCAGCCGCCCCTACCCTGCAGCGTTCTTT | CASRPYPAAFF
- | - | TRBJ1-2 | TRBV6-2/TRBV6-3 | TGTGCCAGCAGTTACGGGGGGGCCCACTATGGCTACACCTTC | CASSYGGAHYGYTF
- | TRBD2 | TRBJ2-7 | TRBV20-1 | TGCAGTGCTCATGGCGGGGGAGAGAGGAGCGCGTACGAGCAGTACTTC | CSAHGGGERSAYEQYF
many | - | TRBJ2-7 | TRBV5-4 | TGTGCCAGCAGCGCGACGGGACTCTCCTACGAGCAGTACTTC | CASSATGLSYEQYF
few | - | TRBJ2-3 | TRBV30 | TGTGCCTGGAGTGTGGTCGGAGACTTCGTAGATACGCAGTATTTT | CAWSVVGDFVDTQYF
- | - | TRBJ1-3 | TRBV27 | TGTGCCAGCAGTTTAGGCGCTCCTGGAAACACCATATATTTT | CASSLGAPGNTIYF
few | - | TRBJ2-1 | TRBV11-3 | TGTGCCAGCAGCTTAGGAGCAAGTTCCTACAATGAGCAGTTCTTC | CASSLGASSYNEQFF
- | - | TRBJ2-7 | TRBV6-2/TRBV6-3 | TGTGCCAGCAGTTACTCGAAGGGGACTGCGAGAGACGAGCAGTACTTC | CASSYSKGTARDEQYF
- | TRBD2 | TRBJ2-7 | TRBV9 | TGTGCCAGCAGCCAAACTAGCGGGGGGACCCGGGTCGAGCAGTACTTC | CASSQTSGGTRVEQYF
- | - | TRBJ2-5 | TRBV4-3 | TGCGCCAGCAGCCGAGGCGAAGCGGGCCTGGAAGGGGAGACCCAGTACTTC | CASSRGEAGLEGETQYF
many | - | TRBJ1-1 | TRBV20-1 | TGCAGTGCTAGTCACCGGAACACTGAAGCTTTCTTT | CSASHRNTEAFF
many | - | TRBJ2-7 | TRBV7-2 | TGTGCCAGCAGCCCAACCGGAAGGGAGCAGTACTTC | CASSPTGREQYF
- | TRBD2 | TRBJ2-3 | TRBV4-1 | TGCGCCAGCAGCCGTGGGACTAGCGGGGGTTTGTCAGATACGCAGTATTTT | CASSRGTSGGLSDTQYF